The 6 T cell receptor beta chains given below trace back to one sample, sequenced in a study of T cell responses to AZD1222 COVID-19 vaccine. Clones were sequenced by immunoSEQ multiplex PCR, and TCRdb holds only the in-frame ones, with some missing. The top ten hold 6.5% to 10% of the sample, which has fewer than 140,000 clones, less than 95% seen once. The source material was peripheral blood, sampled 28 days after the second AZD1222 dose. The receptors were sampled from an adult who received the AZD1222 COVID-19 vaccine.

The chain employs TRBV18 and TRBJ1-2; 10 nucleotides line up with TRBD1. Germline loops: CDR1 KGHSH, CDR2 LQKENI. This CDR3 is 14 amino acids long. V was clipped by 3 bases and J by 6 bases; unmatched bases: 4. The CDR3 reads CASSPGTGVHGYTF. In DNA, the CDR3 is TGTGCCAGCTCACCGGGGACAGGGGTCCATGGCTACACCTTC.

The rearrangement uses TRBV18 and TRBJ1-2, with D unclear. The germline V and J ends were trimmed by 8 bases and 2 bases, with 12 bases remaining between them. CDR3 length: 13 amino acids. The germline V gene encodes CDR1 KGHSH and CDR2 LQKENI. For the CDR3, the DNA is TGTGCCAGCCTGATGACGGGGAACTATGGCTACACCTTC. It codes for CASLMTGNYGYTF.

V is TRBV5-4 and J is TRBJ2-2; TRBD2 aligns across 13 bases. This CDR3 region has 18 residues. Losses at the gene ends were 6 bases for V and 0 bases for J; bases not matched to a gene: 8. CDR1 SGHNT and CDR2 YYREEE come from the germline V gene (reference sequence). The CDR3 is CASKIRTSGGANTGELFF. In nucleotides, the CDR3 is TGTGCCAGCAAAATTCGGACTAGCGGGGGAGCGAACACCGGGGAGCTGTTTTTT.

The chain couples TRBV6-5 to TRBJ1-1; a weak D match, TRBD1 (5 bases). CDR1 is MNHEY and CDR2 is SVGAGI in the germline V gene. This CDR3 is 15 amino acids long. The V end lost 6 bases, the J end lost 0 bases, and 14 bases lay between the germline ends. The DNA of the CDR3 is TGTGCCAGCAGCCGCAGGGCTTCGGTGAACACTGAAGCTTTCTTT. Amino acids: CASSRRASVNTEAFF.

The J gene is TRBJ2-1, the V gene TRBV7-3, with 13 positions matching TRBD2. Germline values: CDR1 SGHTA, CDR2 FQGTGA. The CDR3 runs to 20 residues. The V gene end was trimmed by 0 bases and the J gene end by 0 bases; junction bases not matched to a gene: 8. CDR3 region: CASSLTTSGGRPSSYNEQFF. CDR3 nucleotide sequence: TGTGCCAGCAGCTTAACGACTAGCGGGGGGCGACCTAGCTCCTACAATGAGCAGTTCTTC. The full variable domain, its missing parts supplied by reference TRBV7-3 and TRBJ2-1, is GAGVSQTPSNKVTEKGKYVELRCDPISGHTALYWYRQSLGQGPEFLIYFQGTGAADDSGLPNDRFFAVRPEGSVSTLKIQRTERGDSAVYLCASSLTTSGGRPSSYNEQFFGPGTRLTVL.

The chain employs TRBV11-3 and TRBJ2-2; D gene uncertain. CDR1 and CDR2 from the germline V gene are SGHNT and YENEEA. V lost 5 bases, J lost 0 bases, and 10 bases lay in between. The CDR3 contains 15 residues. CDR3 nucleotides: TGTGCCAGCAGCCCCGCCCACACGAACACCGGGGAGCTGTTTTTT. Translated, it gives CASSPAHTNTGELFF.